The 16 T cell receptor beta chains reported below all come from one sample, sequenced in a study of vaccination effects on CD4 cells after COVID-19. Measured with immunoSEQ multiplex PCR; TCRdb has only the in-frame clones, and not every one. The profile shows some 69,000 clones, 73% of them singletons. The antigens of these receptors remain unknown. Following 10 days of culture, CD4+ T cells were isolated. Each participant was given two doses of one vaccine (BNT162b2 or mRNA-1273). The sequencing used CD4+ T cells from PBMCs cultured without peptide, collected after COVID-19 vaccination. The receptors originated from a human donor who received a COVID-19 vaccine.

The chain uses TRBV21-1 and TRBJ2-7; the DNA was not used to check the table's D call, TRBD2. TRBV21-1 is recorded as a pseudogene. This CDR3 is 15 amino acids long. CDR3 protein: CASSSECYLPYEQYV. The CDR3 nucleotides are TGTGCCAGCAGCAGTGAATGCTACCTCCCCTACGAGCAGTACGTC.

The chain uses TRBV2 and TRBJ1-2, with 7 bases aligning to TRBD1. The germline gives CDR1 SNHLY, CDR2 FYNNEI. The V and J ends lost 4 bases and 4 bases, in that order; junction bases with no gene match: 9. The length of the CDR3 is 15 residues. The CDR3 DNA is TGTGCCAGCAGTGTCGACAGGGCCGTTATCTATGGCTACACCTTC. Translation: CASSVDRAVIYGYTF.

This clone was found a few times. The CDR3: CASSQGTRIYTGELFF. The DNA for the CDR3 is TGTGCCAGCAGCCAAGGGACTAGAATCTACACCGGGGAGCTGTTTTTT. The rearrangement joins TRBV14 to TRBJ2-2; 7 bases align to TRBD2. Germline loops: CDR1 SGHDN, CDR2 FVKESK. This CDR3 has 16 amino acids. The V gene end was trimmed by 1 base and the J gene end by 3 bases; junction bases not matched to a gene: 5.

This clone was observed a single time. The rearrangement links TRBV6-5 to TRBJ1-1; D might be TRBD1 (5 bases). The V gene lost 10 bases and the J gene lost 0 bases, with 15 bases spanning the gap. CDR3 length equals 14 residues. Germline loops: CDR1 MNHEY, CDR2 SVGAGI. The CDR3 DNA reads as TGTGCCACGAAGACGCGGGGCATGAACACTGAAGCTTTCTTT. It is translated as CATKTRGMNTEAFF.

This clone has a single count. The rearrangement uses TRBV7-3 and TRBJ2-3, with 12 bases that match TRBD2. In germline, CDR1 is SGHTA, CDR2 FQGTGA. The CDR3 loop spans 16 amino acids. Unmatched junction bases numbered 6, after V lost 3 bases and J lost 5 bases. CDR3 DNA sequence: TGTGCCAGCAGCTTTTCTAGCGGGGGGGCCCGAGATACGCAGTATTTT. This codes for CASSFSSGGARDTQYF.

In this sample, this clone turned up a few times. The chain uses TRBV10-1 and TRBJ2-1; no reliable D call. Germline lookup yields CDR1 WNHNN and CDR2 SYGVQD (reference sequence). V lost 7 bases and J lost 7, with 11 bases in between. This CDR3 region has 12 residues. The CDR3 DNA sequence: TGCGCCAGCAACATTGGAGAGAATGAGCAGTTCTTC. Protein product: CASNIGENEQFF.

The V and J genes are TRBV24-1 and TRBJ1-3; tentatively, D is TRBD1 (6 bases). V was shortened by 3 bases and J by 1 base, with 9 bases between the two germline ends. CDR1 and CDR2 from the germline V gene are KGHDR and SFDVKD. The CDR3 loop spans 15 amino acids. This CDR3 reads CATSDPRGSGNTIYF. The CDR3 DNA follows: TGTGCCACCAGTGATCCCAGGGGATCTGGAAACACCATATATTTT.

The chain links TRBV6-4 to TRBJ2-1; 8 bases are shared with TRBD1. The CDR3 extends over 13 amino acids. In germline, CDR1 is MRHNA, CDR2 SNTAGT. Unmatched junction bases numbered 3, after V lost 4 bases and J lost 7 bases. The chain's CDR3 is CASSVQGGNEQFF. The CDR3 DNA sequence: TGTGCCAGCAGTGTACAGGGGGGAAATGAGCAGTTCTTC.

This clone was detected only a few times. The chain is built from TRBV28 and TRBJ1-1; the D gene is possibly TRBD1 (6 bases). This CDR3 comprises 15 residues. V shed 6 bases and J shed 1 base, with 15 bases lying between them. Germline V gives CDR1 MDHEN, CDR2 SYDVKM. CDR3 sequence reads: CASRLRDTANTEAFF. The CDR3 bases are TGTGCCAGCAGACTTCGGGACACTGCGAACACTGAAGCTTTCTTT.

This sequence joins TRBV25-1 and TRBJ2-1; possible D gene TRBD2, 7 bases. The ends were cut back, 3 bases at V and 6 bases at J, with 15 bases in the middle. Germline CDR1 and CDR2: MGHDK and SYGVNS. CDR3 size: 15 residues. CDR3 residues: CASSDPRGAGNEQFF. Here the CDR3 DNA reads TGTGCCAGCAGTGACCCCCGGGGGGCCGGCAATGAGCAGTTCTTC.

This clone has just one count. The chain is built from TRBV18 and TRBJ2-2, with D unresolved. This CDR3 spans 15 amino acids. Germline loops: CDR1 KGHSH, CDR2 LQKENI. Trimming took 3 bases from V and 0 from J, leaving 8 bases between them. CDR3 region: CASSPLGTNTGELFF. In DNA form, the CDR3 reads TGTGCCAGCTCACCCTTAGGTACGAACACCGGGGAGCTGTTTTTT.

This clone was detected once. V usage is TRBV6-5 and J usage is TRBJ1-1; a possible D gene is TRBD1 (5 bases). Germline V gene lookup returns CDR1 MNHEY and CDR2 SVGAGI. The CDR3 consists of 14 residues. Deletions cut 8 bases from V and 1 base from J, with 14 bases between. In nucleotides, the CDR3 is TGTGCCAGCTCCTACAAACAGGCGAACACTGAAGCTTTCTTT. This codes for CASSYKQANTEAFF.

In DNA, the CDR3 is TGCAGTGCTAGTGAGGGTGAAGCTTTCTTT. This sequence encodes CSASEGEAFF. The chain links TRBV20-1 to TRBJ1-1; no clear D. This CDR3 is built from 10 residues. V was cut by 3 bases and J by 7 bases, with 6 bases left in between. The germline V gene has CDR1 DFQATT and CDR2 SNEGSKA (reference sequence).

The chain uses TRBV30 and TRBJ1-5, with a weak D call TRBD1 (6 bases). There are 13 residues in the CDR3. Trimming shortened V by 2 bases and J by 5 bases, and 10 bases separated the two germline ends. CDR1 is GTSNPN, CDR2 SVGIG, per germline (reference sequence). The CDR3 protein is CAWSIQGDQPQHF. The DNA of the CDR3 is TGTGCCTGGAGTATACAGGGCGATCAGCCCCAGCATTTT. The whole variable domain, filled in from reference TRBV30 and TRBJ1-5, reads SQTIHQWPATLVQPVGSPLSLECTVEGTSNPNLYWYRQAAGRGLQLLFYSVGIGQISSEVPQNLSASRPQDRQFILSSKKLLLSDSGFYLCAWSIQGDQPQHFGDGTRLSIL.

This rearrangement joins TRBV5-1 to TRBJ1-3; TRBD1 aligns across 7 bases. This CDR3 is built from 15 residues. Trimming cost V 2 bases and J 0 bases; bases outside gene matches: 2. The germline V gene encodes CDR1 SGHRS and CDR2 YFSETQ. CDR3 residues: CASSLQGISGNTIYF. As DNA, the CDR3 is TGCGCCAGCAGCTTACAGGGGATCTCTGGAAACACCATATATTTT.

This chain links TRBV21-1 with TRBJ1-5; TRBD1, the table's D call, lacks a check against the DNA. TRBV21-1 is marked as a pseudogene. This CDR3 spans 18 amino acids. In DNA form, the CDR3 reads TGTGCCAGCAGCAAATTAGCAGGGGGCCGTAATAGCAATCAGCCCCAGCATTTT. Translation gives CASSKLAGGRNSNQPQHF.